These T cell receptor beta chains were read from a single sample in a study of naive and memory T cell subsets. Each CDR3 protein gets one entry after TCRdb re-called the UMI-ligation and nested PCR reads with MiXCR. Of approximately 89,000 distinct CDR3 sequences in the sample, 7% to 8% were seen once. Sequencing used central memory CD4+ T cells from blood. These receptors were collected from a human donor in good health. CDR3s leave out the opening cysteine and the closing phenylalanine or tryptophan. Fields, in order: J gene, V gene, CDR3 protein.

j_gene: TRBJ2-3
v_gene: TRBV28
CDR3aa: ASRTRLGTDTQY

j_gene: TRBJ2-5
v_gene: TRBV3-1
CDR3aa: ASSQPTSGGETQY

j_gene: TRBJ2-4
v_gene: TRBV18
CDR3aa: ASSPPGERSKNIQY

j_gene: TRBJ2-7
v_gene: TRBV20-1
CDR3aa: SARGRSHEQY

j_gene: TRBJ1-3
v_gene: TRBV15
CDR3aa: ATSPSYEENTIY

j_gene: TRBJ1-6
v_gene: TRBV11-2
CDR3aa: ASSATGQGGSPLH

j_gene: TRBJ1-1
v_gene: TRBV2
CDR3aa: ASLHGVALSSTEAF

j_gene: TRBJ2-3
v_gene: TRBV5-1
CDR3aa: ASSLGLVGSTDTQY

j_gene: TRBJ2-3
v_gene: TRBV4-2
CDR3aa: ASSQGAGIGDTQY

j_gene: TRBJ2-4
v_gene: TRBV6-2/TRBV6-3
CDR3aa: ASSSDRLAKNIQY

j_gene: TRBJ1-6
v_gene: TRBV5-5
CDR3aa: DSSFAGDRRNAPLN

j_gene: TRBJ1-2
v_gene: TRBV6-2/TRBV6-3
CDR3aa: ASKDAYGYT

j_gene: TRBJ1-2
v_gene: TRBV7-9
CDR3aa: ASSSTYANYGYT

j_gene: TRBJ1-4
v_gene: TRBV5-6
CDR3aa: ASSLVGGDNEKLF

j_gene: TRBJ2-1
v_gene: TRBV7-2
CDR3aa: ASSSGTSSYNEQF

j_gene: TRBJ1-6
v_gene: TRBV12-3/TRBV12-4
CDR3aa: ASRPNSNSPLH

j_gene: TRBJ2-3
v_gene: TRBV18
CDR3aa: ASSPLGQRVSTDTQY

j_gene: TRBJ2-7
v_gene: TRBV18
CDR3aa: ASSVDRAYEQY

j_gene: TRBJ1-3
v_gene: TRBV29-1
CDR3aa: SANRVTGNTIY

j_gene: TRBJ2-7
v_gene: TRBV7-2
CDR3aa: ASSPGLAGGLEQY

j_gene: TRBJ1-2
v_gene: TRBV30
CDR3aa: AWSPGQGAQGYT

j_gene: TRBJ1-2
v_gene: TRBV9
CDR3aa: ASSTTGLLEGGYT

j_gene: TRBJ2-3
v_gene: TRBV20-1
CDR3aa: SAPSGTDTQY

j_gene: TRBJ2-3
v_gene: TRBV7-2
CDR3aa: ASSLSRDTQY

j_gene: TRBJ2-5
v_gene: TRBV7-8
CDR3aa: ASSFDSQETQY

j_gene: TRBJ2-3
v_gene: TRBV6-1
CDR3aa: ASGQVLLGTDTQY

j_gene: TRBJ1-4
v_gene: TRBV5-8
CDR3aa: ASSGRQGIREKLF

j_gene: TRBJ1-2
v_gene: TRBV9
CDR3aa: ASSTHLDNGAGYT

j_gene: TRBJ1-1
v_gene: TRBV2
CDR3aa: ASMYDRNTEAF

j_gene: TRBJ1-2
v_gene: TRBV6-2/TRBV6-3
CDR3aa: ASSFIGTGAGNYGYT

j_gene: TRBJ2-7
v_gene: TRBV14
CDR3aa: ASSQGATYEQY

j_gene: TRBJ1-5
v_gene: TRBV28
CDR3aa: ATQTGSNQPQH

j_gene: TRBJ2-5
v_gene: TRBV6-5
CDR3aa: ASSQGGTQY

j_gene: TRBJ1-1
v_gene: TRBV5-4
CDR3aa: ASSPRTGQAF

j_gene: TRBJ2-1
v_gene: TRBV27
CDR3aa: ASSFEGLRGEQF

j_gene: TRBJ2-1
v_gene: TRBV2
CDR3aa: ASSPLGGTYNEQF

j_gene: TRBJ2-4
v_gene: TRBV20-1
CDR3aa: SAGGLTSGSGLAKNIQY

j_gene: TRBJ2-3
v_gene: TRBV7-3
CDR3aa: ASSLTRAGGSTDTQY

j_gene: TRBJ2-7
v_gene: TRBV11-2
CDR3aa: ASSPPSAGGVSRQY

j_gene: TRBJ2-1
v_gene: TRBV5-4
CDR3aa: ASSTPGPGYNEQF

j_gene: TRBJ2-5
v_gene: TRBV7-2
CDR3aa: ASSLAGYGQETQY

j_gene: TRBJ1-5
v_gene: TRBV12-3/TRBV12-4
CDR3aa: ASRPTGTGNQPQH

j_gene: TRBJ2-1
v_gene: TRBV10-2
CDR3aa: ASSEPHDASGGHEQF

j_gene: TRBJ2-1
v_gene: TRBV24-1
CDR3aa: ATSDLMWSSGPLNYNEQF

j_gene: TRBJ2-3
v_gene: TRBV10-3
CDR3aa: AISGPAGGVGGTDTQY

j_gene: TRBJ1-1
v_gene: TRBV7-2
CDR3aa: ASSPGWAVEAF

j_gene: TRBJ2-6
v_gene: TRBV6-2/TRBV6-3
CDR3aa: ASSYVNTGANVLT

j_gene: TRBJ2-3
v_gene: TRBV10-3
CDR3aa: AISEPRHTDTQY

j_gene: TRBJ1-4
v_gene: TRBV7-8
CDR3aa: ASSLTGLGNEKLF

j_gene: TRBJ1-4
v_gene: TRBV6-6
CDR3aa: ATYFGEKLF

j_gene: TRBJ1-1
v_gene: TRBV11-3
CDR3aa: ASSTGTGGGKTEAF

j_gene: TRBJ2-1
v_gene: TRBV29-1
CDR3aa: SVRDRGLSNEQF

j_gene: TRBJ2-3
v_gene: TRBV6-5
CDR3aa: ASRTPGEKADTQY

j_gene: TRBJ2-5
v_gene: TRBV24-1
CDR3aa: ATSRGPTGTQY

j_gene: TRBJ2-5
v_gene: TRBV7-3
CDR3aa: ASSYNGGGRETQY